This T cell receptor beta chain came from a study of CD8+CD57+ T cells in acquired aplastic anemia. Study in general: The DNA of sorted CD4+ and CD8+ cells averaged about 3 ug. For CD4+ cells, healthy donors had an average of about 10 million reads. The study, taken as a whole, reports: Patients and controls shared some 30 CD8+ CDR3 sequences, highly expressed in patients. Patients were compared with controls for CD8+ Simpson's diversity, and no significant difference emerged.

CDR3 length equals 13 residues. Trimming shortened V by 7 bases and J by 10 bases, and 16 bases separated the two germline ends. Looked up from germline, CDR1 is SNHLY and CDR2 is FYNNEI. Investigators profiled TCR beta VDJ and CDR3 from genomic DNA template. TCRdb redid the calling of the reads with MiXCR, one entry per CDR3 protein. In the table there are 200,000 to 250,000 distinct CDR3 sequences, 61% of which are singletons. Regarding this clonotype: The antigen remains undetermined.

The specimen was sorted CD4+, CD8+, or CD8+CD57+ T cells (not recorded which) from PBMCs. This TCR came from a human donor in good health. V gene TRBV2 combines with J gene TRBJ2-2; TRBD2 is a possible D gene (5 bases). CDR3 DNA sequence: TGTGCCAGCACGAGGGAGTATGACGTGGAGCTGTTTTTT. It encodes CASTREYDVELFF.